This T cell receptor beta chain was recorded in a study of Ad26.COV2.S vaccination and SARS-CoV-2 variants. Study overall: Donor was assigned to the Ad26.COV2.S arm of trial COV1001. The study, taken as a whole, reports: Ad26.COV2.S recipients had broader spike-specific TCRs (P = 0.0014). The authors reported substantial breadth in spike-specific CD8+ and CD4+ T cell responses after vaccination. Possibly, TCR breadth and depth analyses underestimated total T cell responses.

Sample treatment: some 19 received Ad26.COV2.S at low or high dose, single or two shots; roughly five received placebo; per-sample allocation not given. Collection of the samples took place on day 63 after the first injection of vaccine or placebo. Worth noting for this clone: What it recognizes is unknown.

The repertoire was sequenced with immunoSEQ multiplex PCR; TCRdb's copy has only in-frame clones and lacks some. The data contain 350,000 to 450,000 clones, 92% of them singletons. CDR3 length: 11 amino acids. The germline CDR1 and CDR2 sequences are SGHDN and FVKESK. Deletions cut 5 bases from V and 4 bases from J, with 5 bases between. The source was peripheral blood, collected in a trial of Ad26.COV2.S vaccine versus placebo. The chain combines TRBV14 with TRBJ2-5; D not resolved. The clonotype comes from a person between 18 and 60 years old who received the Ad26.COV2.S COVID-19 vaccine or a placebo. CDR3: CASSTSETQYF. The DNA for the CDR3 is TGTGCCAGCAGCACCTCAGAGACCCAGTACTTC. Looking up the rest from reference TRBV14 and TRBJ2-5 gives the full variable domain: EAGVTQFPSHSVIEKGQTVTLRCDPISGHDNLYWYRRVMGKEIKFLLHFVKESKQDESGMPNNRFLAERTGGTYSTLKVQPAELEDSGVYFCASSTSETQYFGPGTRLLVL.